The 20 T cell receptor beta chains presented below share a single source sample, sequenced in a study of OX40 agonist ivuxolimab in advanced cancers. Library generation was performed with the immunoSEQ multiplex PCR assay. TCRdb took over this immuneACCESS table, retaining in-frame rearrangements with V and J assigned. Such tables are incomplete; in checked studies, under half of the missing clones stem from an unresolved V gene, and the remainder is unexplained. The sample table shows about 70,000 clones, and about 81% are seen once. 5% of the sample is held by the ten biggest clonotypes. Specimen: CD4+ or CD8+ T cells sorted from blood, collected in a trial of the OX40 agonist ivuxolimab. Every receptor here comes from an adult with an advanced solid tumor such as melanoma, head and neck, liver or kidney cancer.

CDR3 bases: TGTGCCAGTAAGATGGGTAGTAGCGGGAACACCGGGGAGCTGTTTTTT. It yields the protein CASKMGSSGNTGELFF. The J gene is TRBJ2-2, the V gene TRBV19, with D possibly being TRBD2 (6 bases). Germline values: CDR1 LNHDA, CDR2 SQIVND (reference sequence). V gave up 7 bases and J gave up 1 base, with 16 bases separating them. This CDR3 contains 16 residues.

The chain carries TRBV9 and TRBJ1-1; D is unresolved. Per the germline V gene, CDR1 is SGDLS and CDR2 is YYNGEE. Trimming took off 3 bases at V and 3 bases at J, with 9 bases between the two ends. There are 13 residues in the CDR3. The CDR3 region has the DNA TGTGCCAGCAGCGCCGGAAGCTACACTGAAGCTTTCTTT. Translation: CASSAGSYTEAFF.

CDR3: CASSPGLDTGELFF. DNA for the CDR3: TGTGCCAGCAGCCCGGGACTAGACACCGGGGAGCTGTTTTTT. V is TRBV7-3 and J is TRBJ2-2; 8 nucleotides agree with TRBD2. Trimming took 5 bases from V and 3 from J; bases not matched to a gene: 2. The germline CDR1 and CDR2 sequences are SGHTA and FQGTGA. CDR3 length: 14 amino acids.

The genes are TRBV10-1 and TRBJ2-6; D is undetermined. The length of the CDR3 is 13 residues. CDR1 is WNHNN and CDR2 is SYGVQD in the germline V gene (reference sequence). V was trimmed by 5 bases and J by 3 bases, leaving 5 bases between them. For the CDR3, the DNA is TGCGCCAGCAGTTCCCATGGGGCCAACGTCCTGACTTTC. Translating it yields CASSSHGANVLTF.

This clone came up a few times. The chain links TRBV6-5 to TRBJ1-5; 9 bases agree with TRBD1. The ends lost 4 bases at V and 12 bases at J; junction bases unmatched: 13. Germline CDR1 MNHEY, CDR2 SVGAGI. The CDR3 loop spans 15 amino acids. The CDR3 loop reads CASSFEGQGFAHQHF. The CDR3 DNA follows: TGTGCCAGCAGTTTCGAGGGACAGGGATTCGCCCACCAGCATTTT.

The chain combines TRBV5-1 with TRBJ2-7, with TRBD2 identical over 12 bases. This CDR3 region has 15 residues. The ends lost 5 bases at V and 4 bases at J; junction bases unmatched: 7. The germline V gene encodes CDR1 SGHRS and CDR2 YFSETQ. CDR3 sequence reads: CASRPALAGGYEQYF. DNA of the CDR3: TGCGCCAGCAGACCCGCGCTAGCGGGAGGGTACGAGCAGTACTTC. The whole variable domain, remainder taken from reference TRBV5-1 and TRBJ2-7, is KAGVTQTPRYLIKTRGQQVTLSCSPISGHRSVSWYQQTPGQGLQFLFEYFSETQRNKGNFPGRFSGRQFSNSRSEMNVSTLELGDSALYLCASRPALAGGYEQYFGPGTRLTVT.

V is TRBV28 and J is TRBJ1-2; D might be TRBD1 (5 bases). V lost 4 bases and J lost 6, with 15 bases in between. The germline CDR1 and CDR2 sequences are MDHEN and SYDVKM. The CDR3 totals 14 residues. The CDR3 coding sequence is TGTGCCAGCAGTTCTAGAGGGACTCTTGATGGCTACACCTTC. Encoded protein: CASSSRGTLDGYTF.

This clone showed up just once. The chain has TRBV5-1 and TRBJ1-2; 9 nucleotides match TRBD1. The CDR3 loop spans 16 amino acids. J lost 4 bases, V lost 5 bases, and 12 bases had no gene match. Germline V lookup: CDR1 SGHRS, CDR2 YFSETQ. CDR3 nucleotides: TGCGCCAGCAGGGACGGGACAGGGAGATCTGGCTATGGCTACACCTTC. This encodes CASRDGTGRSGYGYTF.

The chain combines TRBV6-1 with TRBJ2-3; 9 bases align to TRBD2. This CDR3 contains 16 residues. CDR1 is MNHNS, CDR2 SASEGT, per germline. J gave up 7 bases and V 1 base, and 9 bases lay outside the gene matches. The CDR3 region has the DNA TGTGCCAGCAGTGAAGGACTAGCGGCCGAGCTTTATACGCAGTATTTT. The encoded protein is CASSEGLAAELYTQYF.

The DNA of the CDR3 is TGTGCCTGGAAACCCAGGGTTTCTACTGAAGCTTTCTTT. This codes for CAWKPRVSTEAFF. This sequence joins TRBV30 and TRBJ1-1, with D possibly being TRBD1 (5 bases). This CDR3 spans 13 amino acids. The V end lost 4 bases, the J end lost 5 bases, and 14 bases lay between the germline ends. Germline lookup yields CDR1 GTSNPN and CDR2 SVGIG (reference sequence).

V gene TRBV6-6 combines with J gene TRBJ1-3, with D unresolved. This CDR3 spans 16 amino acids. The germline CDR1 and CDR2 sequences are MNHNY and SVGAGI (reference sequence). Trimming removed 2 bases at V and 6 bases at J, with 17 bases between. The CDR3 loop is CASSYLIVPLENTIYF. The CDR3 bases are TGTGCCAGCAGTTACCTGATCGTACCTCTGGAAAACACCATATATTTT.

The gene calls are TRBV5-1 and TRBJ2-1, with TRBD1 identical over 7 bases. The ends lost 4 bases at V and 7 bases at J; junction bases unmatched: 5. Looked up from germline, CDR1 is SGHRS and CDR2 is YFSETQ. The CDR3 loop spans 13 amino acids. CDR3 loop: CASSTGTANEQFF. The CDR3 nucleotides read TGCGCCAGCAGCACCGGGACAGCGAATGAGCAGTTCTTC.

This clone has a handful of counts. The chain carries TRBV29-1 and TRBJ2-5; 10 bases match TRBD2. The CDR3 length is 16 residues. V shed 0 bases, J shed 2 bases, and the junction held 6 bases outside the gene matches. Germline V lookup: CDR1 SQVTM, CDR2 ANQGSEA. The DNA of the CDR3 is TGCAGCGTTGAAGATCCGGAACTAGCGGGGCAAGAGACCCAGTACTTC. Its translation: CSVEDPELAGQETQYF.

The J gene is TRBJ2-5, the V gene TRBV5-1, with 12 bases identical to TRBD1. V was clipped by 0 bases and J by 4 bases; unmatched bases: 7. This CDR3 has 17 residues. Germline V lookup: CDR1 SGHRS, CDR2 YFSETQ. In nucleotides, the CDR3 is TGCGCCAGCAGCTTGGGGAGCGGGACAGGGGGCCGAGAGACCCAGTACTTC. Its translation: CASSLGSGTGGRETQYF.

This chain uses TRBV4-2 with TRBJ2-7, with 9 nucleotides matching TRBD2. The CDR3 covers 15 residues. V gave up 0 bases and J gave up 5 bases; unmatched junction bases: 5. CDR1 LGHNA and CDR2 YNFKEQ come from the germline V gene. CDR3 sequence: CASSQDGLARDEQYF. The CDR3 nucleotides read TGTGCCAGCAGCCAAGATGGACTAGCGAGAGACGAGCAGTACTTC.

This chain uses TRBV7-2 with TRBJ2-1; D perhaps matches TRBD1 (6 bases). The CDR3 contains 14 residues. From germline, CDR1 is SGHTA and CDR2 FQGNSA. The V and J ends lost 1 base and 7 bases respectively, with 11 bases between them. CDR3 DNA sequence: TGTGCCAGCAGCTTAGGAACAGGGATGAATGAGCAGTTCTTC. Protein sequence: CASSLGTGMNEQFF.

The rearrangement joins TRBV7-9 to TRBJ2-5; maybe TRBD1 (5 bases). Trimming took off 3 bases at V and 3 bases at J, with 14 bases between the two ends. The germline CDR1 and CDR2 sequences are SEHNR and FQNEAQ (reference sequence). This CDR3 has 15 amino acids. Here the CDR3 DNA reads TGTGCCAGCAGCTTTCTCCGGACAACGAAAGAGACCCAGTACTTC. Protein product: CASSFLRTTKETQYF.

The rearrangement uses TRBV5-4 and TRBJ2-1; 8 positions agree with TRBD1. With V trimmed by 4 bases and J by 5 bases, 5 bases remained unmatched. This CDR3 has 14 amino acids. Germline CDR1 is SGHNT and CDR2 is YYREEE (reference sequence). The CDR3 nucleotides are TGTGCCAGCAGCGCGACGACAGGGGACAATGAGCAGTTCTTC. It specifies CASSATTGDNEQFF.

V gene TRBV2 combines with J gene TRBJ1-1, with no clear D. In germline, CDR1 is SNHLY, CDR2 FYNNEI. CDR3 length equals 12 residues. The germline V and J ends were trimmed by 7 bases and 1 base, with 7 bases remaining between them. CDR3 region: CASMIRNTEAFF. The CDR3 coding sequence is TGTGCCAGCATGATTAGGAACACTGAAGCTTTCTTT.

About this clone: At one of its ends the junction is not consistent with the germline gene, which may arise from a read error. The chain joins TRBV10-3 to TRBJ2-4; D may be TRBD2 (5 bases). The CDR3 extends over 9 amino acids. CDR1 is ENHRY and CDR2 is SYGVKD in the germline V gene. The CDR3, as DNA: TGTGCCATCAGTGAGGAACTAGACTTC. Its protein product is CAISEELDF.